This T cell receptor beta chain was documented in a study of shared clonotypes between healthy human individuals. Background on the study: A couple of women and a few men aged 18 to 49 made up the donors.

There are 14 residues in the CDR3. Per the germline V gene, CDR1 is GTSNPN and CDR2 is SVGIG (reference sequence). Trimming shortened V by 2 bases and J by 2 bases, and 10 bases separated the two germline ends. Findings and caveats of the study: Among a handful of donors, roughly 5.5% of naive CD4 clonotypes were found in common. Exclusively blood specimens were collected; tissue repertoires likely differ.

A word on this clone: Its specificity is unknown.

Generated by immunoSEQ multiplex PCR, the TCRdb table keeps only in-frame clones and is missing some. The sample carries fewer than 1.6 million clones, approximately 98.5% recorded once. The source of this sequence is a young man in good health. The rearrangement joins TRBV30 to TRBJ1-5; possibly TRBD1 for D (6 bases). Sequenced sample: naive CD4+ T cells sorted from blood. Regarding subset: CD45RA+ positively selected. In DNA form, the CDR3 reads TGTGCCTGGAGTAACAGGGACGGCAATCAGCCCCAGCATTTT. This sequence encodes CAWSNRDGNQPQHF. Looking up the rest from reference TRBV30 and TRBJ1-5 gives the full variable domain: SQTIHQWPATLVQPVGSPLSLECTVEGTSNPNLYWYRQAAGRGLQLLFYSVGIGQISSEVPQNLSASRPQDRQFILSSKKLLLSDSGFYLCAWSNRDGNQPQHFGDGTRLSIL.